Following are 15 T cell receptor beta chains from one sample sequenced in a study of metastatic and nonmetastatic thyroid tumors. Each patient went into thyroid surgery without having received any treatment. TCRdb reanalyzed the PCR reads via MiXCR. Among around 6,200 clones listed, approximately 32% were seen once. Sequenced: adjacent normal tissue. The receptors shown here come from a female donor with papillary thyroid cancer or a benign thyroid nodule (not recorded which). Some clones in this sample may be carry-over from other donors' samples.

The J gene is TRBJ2-7, the V gene TRBV20-1, with TRBD1 matching 9 bases. In germline, CDR1 is DFQATT, CDR2 SNEGSKA (reference sequence). This CDR3 is built from 14 residues. Germline trimming cut 5 bases from V and 3 bases from J; bases unmatched to any gene: 8. The CDR3 is CSAGTGTGSYEQYF. In DNA, the CDR3 is TGCAGTGCTGGTACCGGGACAGGGAGCTACGAGCAGTACTTC.

The J gene is TRBJ2-3, the V gene TRBV19; 14 bases line up with TRBD2. Losses at the gene ends were 3 bases for V and 1 base for J; bases not matched to a gene: 3. CDR3 length equals 17 residues. Germline loops: CDR1 LNHDA, CDR2 SQIVND (reference sequence). CDR3 coding DNA: TGTGCCAGTAGTATTGGGACTAGCGGGAGCGGCACAGATACGCAGTATTTT. Translation gives CASSIGTSGSGTDTQYF.

The chain links TRBV9 to TRBJ2-7, with 12 bases matching TRBD2. Germline V gene lookup returns CDR1 SGDLS and CDR2 YYNGEE. The CDR3 loop spans 17 amino acids. Trimming cost V 0 bases and J 4 bases; bases outside gene matches: 8. The CDR3 loop is CASSVGLAGDPGYEQYF. The CDR3, as DNA: TGTGCCAGCAGCGTAGGACTAGCGGGAGATCCGGGTTACGAGCAGTACTTC.

This clone was picked up a small number of times. V is TRBV28 and J is TRBJ2-3; maybe TRBD2 (6 bases). Germline V gene data show CDR1 as MDHEN and CDR2 as SYDVKM. Trimming stripped 4 bases from V and 7 bases from J, with 18 bases between. This CDR3 is built from 15 residues. DNA for the CDR3: TGTGCCAGCAGTTCCCCGACTAGTAGCGTTAATACGCAGTATTTT. It specifies CASSSPTSSVNTQYF.

A few counts support this clone. The CDR3 region is CASSYGQGGYEQYF. The CDR3 DNA is TGTGCCAGCAGTTACGGACAGGGGGGCTACGAGCAGTACTTC. The chain uses TRBV6-2 or TRBV6-3 and TRBJ2-7, with TRBD1 matching over 10 bases. The J segment lost 3 bases and the V segment lost 2 bases, leaving 1 base of the junction unmatched. CDR1 is MNHEY and CDR2 is SVGEGT in the germline V gene. The CDR3 consists of 14 residues.

This clone was detected many times. This same CDR3 is encoded by further DNA sequences in the sample. This sequence joins TRBV2 and TRBJ2-7, with D possibly TRBD2 on 6 matching bases. CDR3 length: 14 residues. CDR1 is SNHLY and CDR2 is FYNNEI in the germline V gene. V shed 7 bases and J shed 3 bases, with 16 bases lying between them. The DNA for the CDR3 is TGTGCCAGCAAACCCAGCGGGCCCAACTACGAGCAGTACTTC. As protein: CASKPSGPNYEQYF.

In its sample, this clone was seen a few times. The V gene is TRBV20-1, the J gene TRBJ2-2, with D tentatively TRBD2 (5 bases). V was cut by 5 bases and J by 0 bases, with 10 bases left in between. CDR1 and CDR2 from the germline V gene are DFQATT and SNEGSKA (reference sequence). The CDR3 has 14 residues. CDR3 coding DNA: TGCAGTGCTCAGGAGGTAACGAACACCGGGGAGCTGTTTTTT. Its protein product is CSAQEVTNTGELFF.

A few counts support this clone. The germline gene is not matched at one end of the junction; a read error may be the cause. The chain links TRBV6-2 or TRBV6-3 to TRBJ2-3; 7 bases match TRBD2. This CDR3 is built from 15 residues. The germline CDR1 and CDR2 sequences are MNHEY and SVGEGT. The CDR3 region is CASGYTAGITDTQYF. CDR3 DNA: TGTGCCAGCGGTTATACAGCGGGAATAACAGATACGCAGTATTTT.

This chain joins TRBV9 and TRBJ2-1; the D is unclear. V was cut by 3 bases and J by 3 bases, with 13 bases left in between. The CDR3 sequence is 15 residues long. Germline lookup yields CDR1 SGDLS and CDR2 YYNGEE. The CDR3 loop reads CASSGRHSNYNEQFF. The CDR3, as DNA: TGTGCCAGCAGCGGCCGGCACTCTAACTACAATGAGCAGTTCTTC.

This chain uses TRBV7-3 with TRBJ2-2; a weak D match, TRBD2 (5 bases). Germline V gene data show CDR1 as SGHTA and CDR2 as FQGTGA. This CDR3 has 15 amino acids. Between the trimmed V and J ends, which lost 0 bases and 4 bases, there was a span of 9 bases. The CDR3 here is CASSLTGSFTGELFF. In DNA form, the CDR3 reads TGTGCCAGCAGCTTAACAGGGAGCTTCACCGGGGAGCTGTTTTTT.

This clone was seen more than once but under ten times. The chain joins TRBV2 to TRBJ2-7; 7 positions agree with TRBD1. This CDR3 spans 13 amino acids. V trimming: 8 bases; J trimming: 0 bases; junction bases outside the gene matches: 4. Germline V gives CDR1 SNHLY, CDR2 FYNNEI. DNA of the CDR3: TGTGCCAGCTACCGGGACAGCTCCTACGAGCAGTACTTC. Its protein product is CASYRDSSYEQYF.

Only a few counts were recorded for this clone. The chain uses TRBV6-2 or TRBV6-3 and TRBJ1-1; D is unresolved. In germline, CDR1 is MNHEY, CDR2 SVGEGT. CDR3 length equals 12 residues. V was shortened by 7 bases and J by 6 bases, with 12 bases between the two germline ends. CDR3 bases: TGTGCCAGCACGGGGTTTCCGTCTGAAGCTTTCTTT. It codes for CASTGFPSEAFF.

The J gene is TRBJ2-1, the V gene TRBV27; D not certain. CDR3 size: 17 residues. Trimming shortened V by 6 bases and J by 2 bases, and 20 bases separated the two germline ends. The germline gives CDR1 MNHEY, CDR2 SMNVEV (reference sequence). The CDR3 sequence is CASRPWADLRAYNEQFF. CDR3 coding DNA: TGTGCCAGCAGACCTTGGGCAGACCTAAGGGCCTACAATGAGCAGTTCTTC.

This clone was counted a few times. This chain uses TRBV7-8 with TRBJ2-5, with D uncertain. The CDR3 has 12 amino acids. The germline gives CDR1 SGHVS, CDR2 FQNEAQ. V was cut by 1 base and J by 5 bases, with 5 bases left in between. CDR3 amino acids: CASSLVSETQYF. CDR3 sequence (DNA): TGTGCCAGCAGCTTAGTATCGGAGACCCAGTACTTC. Using reference TRBV7-8 and TRBJ2-5 for the parts outside the CDR3, the full variable domain is GAGVSQSPRYKVAKRGQDVALRCDPISGHVSLFWYQQALGQGPEFLTYFQNEAQLDKSGLPSDRFFAERPEGSVSTLKIQRTQQEDSAVYLCASSLVSETQYFGPGTRLLVL.

V usage is TRBV20-1 and J usage is TRBJ1-6, with D possibly TRBD1 on 6 matching bases. The CDR3 sequence is 14 residues long. The germline V and J ends were trimmed by 3 bases and 10 bases, with 16 bases remaining between them. CDR1 is DFQATT and CDR2 is SNEGSKA in the germline V gene (reference sequence). CDR3 nucleotides: TGCAGTGCTAGGGGAACAGGGTGGGGATCACCCCTCCACTTT. Translating gives CSARGTGWGSPLHF.